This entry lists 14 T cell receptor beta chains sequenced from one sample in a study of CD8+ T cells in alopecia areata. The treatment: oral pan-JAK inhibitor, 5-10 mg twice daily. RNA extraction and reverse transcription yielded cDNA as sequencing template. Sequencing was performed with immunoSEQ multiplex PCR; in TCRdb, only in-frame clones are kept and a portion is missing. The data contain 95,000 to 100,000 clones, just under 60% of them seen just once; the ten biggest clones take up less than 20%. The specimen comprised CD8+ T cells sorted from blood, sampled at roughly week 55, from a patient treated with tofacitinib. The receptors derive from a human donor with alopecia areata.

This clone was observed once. The CDR3 bases are TGTGCCAGTAGTATGGGACTAGGAGCAGATACGCAGTATTTT. Translation: CASSMGLGADTQYF. V gene TRBV19 combines with J gene TRBJ2-3, with 8 bases that match TRBD2. CDR1 and CDR2 from the germline V gene are LNHDA and SQIVND (reference sequence). The V segment lost 3 bases and the J segment 4 bases; nucleotides outside the gene matches: 3. This CDR3 comprises 14 residues.

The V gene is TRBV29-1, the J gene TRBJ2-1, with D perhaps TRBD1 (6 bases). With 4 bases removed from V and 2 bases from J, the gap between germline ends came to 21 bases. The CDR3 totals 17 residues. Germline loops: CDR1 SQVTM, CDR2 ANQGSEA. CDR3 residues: CSVVAGEIQAAYNEQFF. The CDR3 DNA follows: TGCAGCGTTGTGGCAGGGGAGATTCAGGCCGCCTACAATGAGCAGTTCTTC.

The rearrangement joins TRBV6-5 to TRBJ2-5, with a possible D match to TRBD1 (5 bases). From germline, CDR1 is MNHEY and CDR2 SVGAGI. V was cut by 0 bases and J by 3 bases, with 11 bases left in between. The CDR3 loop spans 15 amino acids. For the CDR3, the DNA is TGTGCCAGCAGTTACTCGAGTTACAGGAAAGAGACCCAGTACTTC. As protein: CASSYSSYRKETQYF.

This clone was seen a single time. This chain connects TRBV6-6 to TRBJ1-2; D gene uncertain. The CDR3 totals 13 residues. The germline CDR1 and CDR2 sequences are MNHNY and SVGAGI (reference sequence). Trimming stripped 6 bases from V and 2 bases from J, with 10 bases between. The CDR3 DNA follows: TGTGCCAGCAGCTCCCACCCCAACTATGGCTACACCTTC. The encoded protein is CASSSHPNYGYTF.

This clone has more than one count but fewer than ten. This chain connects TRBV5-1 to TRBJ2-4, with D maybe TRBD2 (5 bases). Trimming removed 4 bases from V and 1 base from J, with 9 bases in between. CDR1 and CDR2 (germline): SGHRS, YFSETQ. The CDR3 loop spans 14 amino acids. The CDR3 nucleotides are TGCGCCAGCAGCCTAGCTTCGGCCAAAAACATTCAGTACTTC. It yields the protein CASSLASAKNIQYF.

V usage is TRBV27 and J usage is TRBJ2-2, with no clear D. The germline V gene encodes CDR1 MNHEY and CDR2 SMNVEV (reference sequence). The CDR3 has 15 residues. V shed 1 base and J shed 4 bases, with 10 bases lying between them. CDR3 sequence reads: CASSLFGLGTGELFF. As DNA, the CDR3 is TGTGCCAGCAGTTTATTCGGCCTAGGCACCGGGGAGCTGTTTTTT.

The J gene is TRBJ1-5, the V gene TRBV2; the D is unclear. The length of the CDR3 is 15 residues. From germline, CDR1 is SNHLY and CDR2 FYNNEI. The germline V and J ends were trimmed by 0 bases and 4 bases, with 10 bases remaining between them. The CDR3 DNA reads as TGTGCCAGCAGTGAAGCCAGTCTTGGGAATCAGCCCCAGCATTTT. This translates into CASSEASLGNQPQHF.

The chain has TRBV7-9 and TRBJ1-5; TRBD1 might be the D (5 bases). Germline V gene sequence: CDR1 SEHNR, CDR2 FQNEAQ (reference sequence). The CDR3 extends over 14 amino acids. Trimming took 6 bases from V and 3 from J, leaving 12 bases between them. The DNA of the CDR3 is TGTGCCAGCAGTCCCGACAGAGCCAATCAGCCCCAGCATTTT. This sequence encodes CASSPDRANQPQHF.

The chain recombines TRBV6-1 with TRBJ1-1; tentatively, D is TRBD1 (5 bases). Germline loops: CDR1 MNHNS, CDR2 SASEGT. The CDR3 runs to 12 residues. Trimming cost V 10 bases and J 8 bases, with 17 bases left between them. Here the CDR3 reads CAIPGDNLEAFF. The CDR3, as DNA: TGTGCCATCCCGGGGGATAATCTGGAAGCTTTCTTT.

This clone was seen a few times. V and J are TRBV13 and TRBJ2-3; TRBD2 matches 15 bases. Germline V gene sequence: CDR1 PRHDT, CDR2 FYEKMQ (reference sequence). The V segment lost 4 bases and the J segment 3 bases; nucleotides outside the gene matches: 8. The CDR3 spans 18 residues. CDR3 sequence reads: CASSYRGTSGGPTDTQYF. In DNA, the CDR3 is TGTGCCAGCAGCTATCGCGGGACTAGCGGGGGGCCAACAGATACGCAGTATTTT.

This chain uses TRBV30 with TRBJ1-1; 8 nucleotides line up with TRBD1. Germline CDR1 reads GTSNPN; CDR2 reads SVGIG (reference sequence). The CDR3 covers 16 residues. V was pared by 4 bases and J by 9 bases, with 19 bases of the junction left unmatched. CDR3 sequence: CAWIPDGQGSPGKAFF. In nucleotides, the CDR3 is TGTGCCTGGATTCCGGATGGACAGGGAAGCCCCGGAAAAGCTTTCTTT.

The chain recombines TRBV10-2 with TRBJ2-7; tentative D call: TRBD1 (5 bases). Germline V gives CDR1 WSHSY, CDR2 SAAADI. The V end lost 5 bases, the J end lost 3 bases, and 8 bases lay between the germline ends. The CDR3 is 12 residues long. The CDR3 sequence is CASSLDSYEQYF. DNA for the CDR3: TGCGCCAGCAGTCTCGACAGCTACGAGCAGTACTTC.

CDR3 sequence: CAGAREGAYNEQFF. CDR3 in DNA: TGTGCCGGGGCAAGGGAGGGGGCCTACAATGAGCAGTTCTTC. This chain joins TRBV7-9 and TRBJ2-1; a possible D gene is TRBD2 (7 bases). V lost 11 bases to trimming and J lost 2 bases, with 16 bases between them. From germline, CDR1 is SEHNR and CDR2 FQNEAQ (reference sequence). The CDR3 consists of 14 residues.

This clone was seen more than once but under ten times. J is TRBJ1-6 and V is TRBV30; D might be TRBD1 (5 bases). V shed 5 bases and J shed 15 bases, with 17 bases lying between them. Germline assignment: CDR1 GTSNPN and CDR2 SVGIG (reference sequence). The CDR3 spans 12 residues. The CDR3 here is CAWGEGPLVLHF. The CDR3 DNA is TGTGCCTGGGGAGAGGGACCCTTGGTCCTCCACTTT.